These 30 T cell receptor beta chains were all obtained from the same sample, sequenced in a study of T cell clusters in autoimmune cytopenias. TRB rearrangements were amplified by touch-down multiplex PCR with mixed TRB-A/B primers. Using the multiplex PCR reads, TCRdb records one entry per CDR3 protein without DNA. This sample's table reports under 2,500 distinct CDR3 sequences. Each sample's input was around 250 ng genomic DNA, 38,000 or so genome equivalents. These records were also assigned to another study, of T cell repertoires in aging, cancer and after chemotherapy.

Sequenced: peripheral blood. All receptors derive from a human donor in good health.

This CDR3 is CASSYLTGSNYGYTF. The rearrangement joins TRBV6-5 to TRBJ1-2; the TRBD1 assignment by TCRdb is unverifiable without DNA. CDR3 length equals 15 residues. Germline V gene lookup returns CDR1 MNHEY and CDR2 SVGAGI.

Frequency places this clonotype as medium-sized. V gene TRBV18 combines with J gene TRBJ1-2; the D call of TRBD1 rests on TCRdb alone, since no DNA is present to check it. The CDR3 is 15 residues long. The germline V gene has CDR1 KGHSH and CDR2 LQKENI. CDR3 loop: CASSRPGAVTYGYTF.

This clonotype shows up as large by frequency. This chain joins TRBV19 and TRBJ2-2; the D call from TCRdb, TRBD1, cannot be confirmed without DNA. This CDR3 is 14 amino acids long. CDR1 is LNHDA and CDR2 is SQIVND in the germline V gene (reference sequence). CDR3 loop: CASRVQGDTGELFF.

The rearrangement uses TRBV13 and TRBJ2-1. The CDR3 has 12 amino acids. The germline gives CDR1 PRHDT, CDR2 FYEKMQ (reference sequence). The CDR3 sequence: CASSRWSYEQFF.

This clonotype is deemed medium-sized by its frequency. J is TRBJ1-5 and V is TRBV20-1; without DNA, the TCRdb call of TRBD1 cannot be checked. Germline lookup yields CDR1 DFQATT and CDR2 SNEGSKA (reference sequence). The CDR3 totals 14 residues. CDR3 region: CSGPGQGSNQPQHF.

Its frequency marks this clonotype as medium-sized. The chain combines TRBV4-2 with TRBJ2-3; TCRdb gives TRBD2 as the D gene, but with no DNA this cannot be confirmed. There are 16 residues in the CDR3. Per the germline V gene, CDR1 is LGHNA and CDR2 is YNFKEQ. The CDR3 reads CASSPTSGASTDTQYF.

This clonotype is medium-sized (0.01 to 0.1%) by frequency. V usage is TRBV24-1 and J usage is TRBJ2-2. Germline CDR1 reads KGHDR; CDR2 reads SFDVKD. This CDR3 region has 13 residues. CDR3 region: CATSDLPAGELFF.

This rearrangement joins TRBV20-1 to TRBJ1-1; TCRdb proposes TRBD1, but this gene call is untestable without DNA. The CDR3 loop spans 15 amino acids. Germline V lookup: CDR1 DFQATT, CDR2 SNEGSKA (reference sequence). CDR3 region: CSARDFGQGNTEAFF.

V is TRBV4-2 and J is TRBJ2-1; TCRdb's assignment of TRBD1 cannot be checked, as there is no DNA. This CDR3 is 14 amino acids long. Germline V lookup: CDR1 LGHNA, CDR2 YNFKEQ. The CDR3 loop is CASSHLRGVNEQFF.

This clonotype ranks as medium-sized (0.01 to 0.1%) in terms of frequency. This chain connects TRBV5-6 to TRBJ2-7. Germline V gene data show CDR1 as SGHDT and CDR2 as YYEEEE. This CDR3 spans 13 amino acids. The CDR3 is CASKRSSLGEQYF.

The CDR3 protein is CASSSFPPSGSYNEQFF. This rearrangement joins TRBV5-1 to TRBJ2-1; TCRdb returns TRBD2, unconfirmable since there is no DNA. The CDR3 consists of 17 residues. Germline V gives CDR1 SGHRS, CDR2 YFSETQ.

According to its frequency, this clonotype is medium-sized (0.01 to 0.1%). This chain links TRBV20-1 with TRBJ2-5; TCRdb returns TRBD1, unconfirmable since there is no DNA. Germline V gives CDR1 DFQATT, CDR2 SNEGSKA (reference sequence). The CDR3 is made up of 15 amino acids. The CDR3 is CSASQGGGSKGTQYF.

The CDR3 reads CASSQGAGRLNTEAFF. V is TRBV4-3 and J is TRBJ1-1. CDR1 is LGHNA and CDR2 is YSLEER in the germline V gene. This CDR3 has 16 residues.

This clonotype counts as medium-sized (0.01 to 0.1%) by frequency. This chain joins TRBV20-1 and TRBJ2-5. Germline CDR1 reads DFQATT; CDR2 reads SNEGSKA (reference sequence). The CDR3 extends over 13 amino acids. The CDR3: CSARGQYQETQYF.

CDR3 protein: CASREAGVKNIQYF. The chain joins TRBV28 to TRBJ2-4; the TCRdb call, TRBD1, lacks DNA for checking. CDR3 length equals 14 residues. Per germline, CDR1 MDHEN and CDR2 SYDVKM.

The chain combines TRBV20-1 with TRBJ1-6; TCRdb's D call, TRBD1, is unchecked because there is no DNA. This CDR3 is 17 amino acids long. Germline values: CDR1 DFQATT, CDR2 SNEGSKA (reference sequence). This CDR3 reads CSASDSWTDVYNSPLHF.

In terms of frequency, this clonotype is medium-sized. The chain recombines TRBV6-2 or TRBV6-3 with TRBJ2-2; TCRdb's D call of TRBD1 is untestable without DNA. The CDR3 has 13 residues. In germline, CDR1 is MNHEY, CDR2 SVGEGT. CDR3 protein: CASTRAKRGELFF.

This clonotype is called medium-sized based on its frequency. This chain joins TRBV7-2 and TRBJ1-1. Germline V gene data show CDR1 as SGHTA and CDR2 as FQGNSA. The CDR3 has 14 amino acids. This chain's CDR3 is CASSLSDRNTEAFF.

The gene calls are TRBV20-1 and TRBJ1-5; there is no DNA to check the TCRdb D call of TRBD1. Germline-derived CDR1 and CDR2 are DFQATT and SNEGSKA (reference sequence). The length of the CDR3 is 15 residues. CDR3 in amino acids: CSASGNSRGRRAQHF.

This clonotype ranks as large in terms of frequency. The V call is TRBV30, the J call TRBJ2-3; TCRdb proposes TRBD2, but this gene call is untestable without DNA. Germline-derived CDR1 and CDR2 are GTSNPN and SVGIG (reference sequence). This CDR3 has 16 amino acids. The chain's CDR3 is CAWDLPGTSGGNAQYF.

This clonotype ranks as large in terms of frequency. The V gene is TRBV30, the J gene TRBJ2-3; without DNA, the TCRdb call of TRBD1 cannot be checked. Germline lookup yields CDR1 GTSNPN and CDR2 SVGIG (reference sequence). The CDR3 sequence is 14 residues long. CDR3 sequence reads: CAWSKGANTDTQYF.

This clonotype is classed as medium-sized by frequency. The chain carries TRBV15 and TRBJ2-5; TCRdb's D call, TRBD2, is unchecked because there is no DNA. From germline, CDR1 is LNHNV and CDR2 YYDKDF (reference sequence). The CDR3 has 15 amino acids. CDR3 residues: CATSRDVGEKETQYF.

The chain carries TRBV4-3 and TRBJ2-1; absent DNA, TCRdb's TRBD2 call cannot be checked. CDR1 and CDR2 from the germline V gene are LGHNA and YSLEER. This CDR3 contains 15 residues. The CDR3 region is CASSSLAGGTNEQFF.

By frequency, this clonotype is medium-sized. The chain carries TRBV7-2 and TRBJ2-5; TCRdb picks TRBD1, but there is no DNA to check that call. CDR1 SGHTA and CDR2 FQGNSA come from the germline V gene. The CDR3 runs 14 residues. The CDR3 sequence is CASSLETGAETQYF.

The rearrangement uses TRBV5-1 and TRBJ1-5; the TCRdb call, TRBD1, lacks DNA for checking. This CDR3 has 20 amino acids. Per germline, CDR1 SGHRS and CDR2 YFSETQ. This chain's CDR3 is CASSSPPRDRGNNYNQPQHF.

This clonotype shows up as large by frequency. CDR3 region: CASSYSSFLGNEQFF. This chain joins TRBV6-5 and TRBJ2-1. CDR3 size: 15 residues. Per the germline V gene, CDR1 is MNHEY and CDR2 is SVGAGI.

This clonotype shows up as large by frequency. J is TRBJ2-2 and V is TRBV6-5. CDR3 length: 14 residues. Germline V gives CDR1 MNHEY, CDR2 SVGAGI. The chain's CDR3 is CASSYRWNTGELFF.

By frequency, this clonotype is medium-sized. The CDR3 is CASSYSSVTTYEQYF. The genes are TRBV6-5 and TRBJ2-7. CDR1 MNHEY and CDR2 SVGAGI come from the germline V gene. This CDR3 comprises 15 residues.

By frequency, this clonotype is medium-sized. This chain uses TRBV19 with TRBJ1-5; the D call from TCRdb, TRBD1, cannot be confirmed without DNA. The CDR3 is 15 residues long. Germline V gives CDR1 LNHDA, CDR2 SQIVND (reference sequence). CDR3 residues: CASSTPDSPYQPQHF.

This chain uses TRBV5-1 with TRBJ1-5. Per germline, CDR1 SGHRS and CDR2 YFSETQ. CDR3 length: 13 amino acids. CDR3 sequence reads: CASSIHGDQPQHF.